This TCR beta chain came from a study of cytomegalovirus exposure and HLA in healthy donors. Study outcomes and limitations: Later genetic work tied a missense DCLRE1C variant to beta-chain V and J trimming.

This clone was recorded a few times. Its target is unknown. This CDR3 has 14 amino acids. In germline, CDR1 is LGHNA, CDR2 YSLEER. V lost 5 bases and J lost 8, with 18 bases in between. In the PCR, 60 Vbeta and 13 Jbeta primers were used. Sequencing used immunoSEQ multiplex PCR; TCRdb keeps in-frame clones, though not all of them. The sample has approximately 240,000 clones, roughly 87% seen once. The clonotype was recovered from a woman aged 35 to 49 in good health and CMV-seropositive. The chain links TRBV4-3 to TRBJ1-2, with a tentative D call TRBD1 (6 bases). The specimen sequenced was PBMCs. CDR3 nucleotide sequence: TGCGCCAGCAGCACGGGTACAGGGAACCGGGGCTACACCTTC. It specifies CASSTGTGNRGYTF.